This T cell receptor (beta chain) was documented in a study of blood T cell repertoires in COVID-19. Study-level background: Samples taken during acute and convalescent COVID-19 were collected in the United States, Italy and Spain. In each case, the material was cDNA or gDNA derived from T cells, B-cell-depleted T cells, or PBMCs.

On this clone itself: One end of the junction fails to match germline, which may point to a read error.

Profiled with immunoSEQ multiplex PCR; TCRdb holds only in-frame clones, not every one. The sample shows about 46,000 clones, 75% to 90% of them seen only once. Germline V gene data show CDR1 as SGHRS and CDR2 as YFSETQ. The CDR3 has 19 residues. The V gene is TRBV5-1, the J gene TRBJ2-1, with 10 bases identical to TRBD2. The specimen was peripheral blood. This TCR derives from a man aged 45-60 years with acute or convalescent COVID-19. CDR3 nucleotides: TGCGCCCGCAGCTTGAATGGCCGGGGGCGGAGCGGGAGGGGGAATGAGCAGTTCTTC. Translated: CARSLNGRGRSGRGNEQFF.